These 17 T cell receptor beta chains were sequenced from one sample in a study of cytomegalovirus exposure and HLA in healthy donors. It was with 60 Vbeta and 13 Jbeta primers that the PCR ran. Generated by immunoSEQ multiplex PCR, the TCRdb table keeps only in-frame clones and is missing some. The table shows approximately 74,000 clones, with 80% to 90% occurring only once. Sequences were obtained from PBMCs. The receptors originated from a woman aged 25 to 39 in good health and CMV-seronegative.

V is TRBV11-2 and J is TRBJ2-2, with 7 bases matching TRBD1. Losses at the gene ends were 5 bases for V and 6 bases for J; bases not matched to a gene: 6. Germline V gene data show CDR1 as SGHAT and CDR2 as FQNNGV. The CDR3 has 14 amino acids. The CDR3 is CASSRQGNSGELFF. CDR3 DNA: TGTGCCAGCAGCCGACAGGGTAACTCCGGGGAGCTGTTTTTT.

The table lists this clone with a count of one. The CDR3 spells CASRRGTGALGNEKLFF. The DNA of the CDR3 is TGTGCCAGCAGGCGAGGGACAGGGGCATTGGGTAATGAAAAACTGTTTTTT. This rearrangement joins TRBV11-2 to TRBJ1-4, with 10 bases identical to TRBD1. The germline V gene has CDR1 SGHAT and CDR2 FQNNGV. The CDR3 length is 17 residues. Losses at the gene ends were 6 bases for V and 4 bases for J; bases not matched to a gene: 11.

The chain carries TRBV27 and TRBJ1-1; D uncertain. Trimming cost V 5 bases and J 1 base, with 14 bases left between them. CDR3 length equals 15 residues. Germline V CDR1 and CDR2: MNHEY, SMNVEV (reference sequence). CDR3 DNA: TGTGCCAGCAGTCCCCCAAGCGGGCGGAACACTGAAGCTTTCTTT. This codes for CASSPPSGRNTEAFF.

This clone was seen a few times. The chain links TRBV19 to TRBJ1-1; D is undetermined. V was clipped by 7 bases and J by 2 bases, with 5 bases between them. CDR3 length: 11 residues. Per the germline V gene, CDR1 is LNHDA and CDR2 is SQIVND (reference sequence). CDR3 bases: TGTGCCAGTAATCGTAACACTGAAGCTTTCTTT. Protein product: CASNRNTEAFF.

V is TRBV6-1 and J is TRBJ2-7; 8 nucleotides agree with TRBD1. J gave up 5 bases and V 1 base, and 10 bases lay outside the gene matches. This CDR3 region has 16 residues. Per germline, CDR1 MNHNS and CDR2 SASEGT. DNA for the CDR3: TGTGCCAGCAGTGAAGGGACAGGGAAAGCCCCTGACGAGCAGTACTTC. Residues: CASSEGTGKAPDEQYF.

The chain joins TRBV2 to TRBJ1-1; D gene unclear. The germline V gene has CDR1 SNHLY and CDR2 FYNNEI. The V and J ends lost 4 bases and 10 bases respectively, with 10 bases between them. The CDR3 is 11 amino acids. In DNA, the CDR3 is TGTGCCAGCAGTGCCGGGAGGAGAGCTTTCTTT. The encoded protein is CASSAGRRAFF.

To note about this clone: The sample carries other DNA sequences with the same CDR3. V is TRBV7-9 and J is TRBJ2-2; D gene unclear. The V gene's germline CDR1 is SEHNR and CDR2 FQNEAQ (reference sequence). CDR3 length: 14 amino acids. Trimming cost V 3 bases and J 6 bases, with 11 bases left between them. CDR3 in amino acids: CASSFDSTSGELFF. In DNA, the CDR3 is TGTGCCAGCAGCTTCGATAGCACGTCCGGGGAGCTGTTTTTT. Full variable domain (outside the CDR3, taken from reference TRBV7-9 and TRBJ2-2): DTGVSQNPRHKITKRGQNVTFRCDPISEHNRLYWYRQTLGQGPEFLTYFQNEAQLEKSRLLSDRFSAERPKGSFSTLEIQRTEQGDSAMYLCASSFDSTSGELFFGEGSRLTVL.

For the CDR3, the DNA is TGTGCCACCAGCAGAGAAGGGACAGGGCCAACTAATGAAAAACTGTTTTTT. Amino acid sequence: CATSREGTGPTNEKLFF. V gene TRBV15 combines with J gene TRBJ1-4; 9 bases align to TRBD1. Germline V gene data show CDR1 as LNHNV and CDR2 as YYDKDF (reference sequence). With V trimmed by 0 bases and J by 0 bases, 2 bases remained unmatched. The CDR3 has 17 amino acids.

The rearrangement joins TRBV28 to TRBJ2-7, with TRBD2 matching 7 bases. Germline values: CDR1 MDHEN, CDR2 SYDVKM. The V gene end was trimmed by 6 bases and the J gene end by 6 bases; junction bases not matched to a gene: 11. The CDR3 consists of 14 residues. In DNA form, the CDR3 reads TGTGCCAGCAGCCAAAGGGAGGGGTGGACCGAGCAGTACTTC. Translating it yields CASSQREGWTEQYF.

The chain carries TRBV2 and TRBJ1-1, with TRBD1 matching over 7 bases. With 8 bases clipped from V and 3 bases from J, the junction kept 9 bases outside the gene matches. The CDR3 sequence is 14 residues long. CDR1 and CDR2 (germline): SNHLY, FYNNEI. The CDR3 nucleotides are TGTGCCAGCGAAACAGGGGCTTCCGACACTGAAGCTTTCTTT. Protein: CASETGASDTEAFF.

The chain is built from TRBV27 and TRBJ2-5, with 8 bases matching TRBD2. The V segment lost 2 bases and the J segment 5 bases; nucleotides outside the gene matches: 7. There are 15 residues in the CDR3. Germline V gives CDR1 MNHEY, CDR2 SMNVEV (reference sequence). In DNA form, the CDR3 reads TGTGCCAGCAGTTTACTAGCGGGTGCTGGGGAGACCCAGTACTTC. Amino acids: CASSLLAGAGETQYF.

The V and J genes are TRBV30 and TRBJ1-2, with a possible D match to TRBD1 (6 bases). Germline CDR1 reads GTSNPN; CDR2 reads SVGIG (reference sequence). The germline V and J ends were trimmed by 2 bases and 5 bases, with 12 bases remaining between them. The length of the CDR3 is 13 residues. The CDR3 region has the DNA TGTGCCTGGAGTACAGGGTCGGCATATGGCTACACCTTC. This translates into CAWSTGSAYGYTF.

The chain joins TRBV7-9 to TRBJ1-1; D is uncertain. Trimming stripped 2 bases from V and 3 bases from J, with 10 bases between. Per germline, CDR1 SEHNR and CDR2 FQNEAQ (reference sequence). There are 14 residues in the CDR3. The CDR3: CASSLQFRDTEAFF. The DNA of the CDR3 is TGTGCCAGCAGCTTACAGTTCCGGGACACTGAAGCTTTCTTT. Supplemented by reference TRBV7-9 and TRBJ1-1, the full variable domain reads DTGVSQNPRHKITKRGQNVTFRCDPISEHNRLYWYRQTLGQGPEFLTYFQNEAQLEKSRLLSDRFSAERPKGSFSTLEIQRTEQGDSAMYLCASSLQFRDTEAFFGQGTRLTVV.

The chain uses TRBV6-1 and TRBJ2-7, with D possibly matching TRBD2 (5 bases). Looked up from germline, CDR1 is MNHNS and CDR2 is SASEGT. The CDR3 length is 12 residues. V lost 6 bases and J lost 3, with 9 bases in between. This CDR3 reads CASRPDFYEQYF. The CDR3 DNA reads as TGTGCCAGCAGGCCGGACTTCTACGAGCAGTACTTC.

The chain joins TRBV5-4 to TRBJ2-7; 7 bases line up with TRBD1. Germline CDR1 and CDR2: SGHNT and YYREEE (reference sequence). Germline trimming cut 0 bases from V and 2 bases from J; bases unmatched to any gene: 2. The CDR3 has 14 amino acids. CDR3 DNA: TGTGCCAGCAGCTTGGACAGGGGTACCTACGAGCAGTACTTC. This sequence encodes CASSLDRGTYEQYF.

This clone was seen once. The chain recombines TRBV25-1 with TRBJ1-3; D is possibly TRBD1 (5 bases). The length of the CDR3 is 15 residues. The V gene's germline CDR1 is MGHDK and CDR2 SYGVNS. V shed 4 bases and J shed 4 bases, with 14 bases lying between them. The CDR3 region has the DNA TGTGCCAGCAGTGCAGGGATGTCTCCCGGAAACACCATATATTTT. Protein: CASSAGMSPGNTIYF.

The CDR3 loop is CASSQDRLSYNEQFF. In DNA form, the CDR3 reads TGTGCCAGCAGCCAAGACAGGCTATCCTACAATGAGCAGTTCTTC. The J gene is TRBJ2-1, the V gene TRBV14; D ambiguous. V was shortened by 0 bases and J by 1 base, with 7 bases between the two germline ends. Germline-derived CDR1 and CDR2 are SGHDN and FVKESK. The length of the CDR3 is 15 residues.